This entry lists 6 T cell receptor beta chains sequenced from one sample in a study of T cells after yellow fever vaccination. A single record per CDR3 protein comes from TCRdb applying MiXCR to the 5' RACE reads. Of roughly 340,000 distinct CDR3 sequences listed, around 4.1% are singletons. The starting material was PBMCs, obtained 5 days after the yellow fever booster vaccination. These receptors originate from a man between 18 and 35 years old who received the YFV17D yellow fever vaccine.

In its sample, this clonotype was seen many times. This chain connects TRBV20-1 to TRBJ1-1; D uncertain. This CDR3 comprises 12 residues. V dropped 0 bases and J dropped 9 bases, with 11 bases sitting between them. Germline CDR1 is DFQATT and CDR2 is SNEGSKA (reference sequence). The CDR3 here is CSARDFESKAFF. CDR3 DNA: TGCAGTGCTAGAGATTTTGAGAGTAAAGCTTTCTTT.

This clonotype was observed many times. The CDR3 DNA reads as TGCGCCAGCAGCTTGGTTCAGAGCTCCTACGAGCAGTACTTC. The encoded protein is CASSLVQSSYEQYF. The rearrangement joins TRBV5-1 to TRBJ2-7; D unclear. Trimming removed 0 bases from V and 0 bases from J, with 7 bases in between. This CDR3 is built from 14 residues. Germline V gene sequence: CDR1 SGHRS, CDR2 YFSETQ.

This clonotype was detected only a few times. The CDR3 is CAITLGTDLGYEQFF. The CDR3, as DNA: TGTGCCATCACTTTAGGGACGGACCTTGGGTATGAGCAGTTCTTC. The chain uses TRBV10-3 and TRBJ2-1; D might be TRBD1 or TRBD2, each matching 5 bases. The V end lost 7 bases, the J end lost 8 bases, and 21 bases lay between the germline ends. The CDR3 consists of 15 residues. Germline V lookup: CDR1 ENHRY, CDR2 SYGVKD.

This clonotype appeared many times. This chain links TRBV4-1 with TRBJ2-1; 8 bases align to TRBD2. The germline gives CDR1 MGHRA, CDR2 YSYEKL. This CDR3 is built from 17 residues. The trim removed 3 bases at V and 5 bases at J, leaving 12 bases unmatched. The CDR3 DNA reads TGCGCCAGCAGCCACCGCCTTACGGGACTAGGGGACAATGAGCAGTTCTTC. Residues: CASSHRLTGLGDNEQFF.

The J gene is TRBJ2-5, the V gene TRBV4-1; 10 nucleotides agree with TRBD2. CDR1 is MGHRA, CDR2 YSYEKL, per germline. CDR3 length equals 14 residues. J lost 5 bases, V lost 6 bases, and 6 bases had no gene match. The DNA for the CDR3 is TGCGCCAGCAGTAAAACTAGCGGGGTGGAGACCCAGTACTTC. It codes for CASSKTSGVETQYF.

This clonotype appeared many times. This chain links TRBV20-1 with TRBJ1-2; possible D gene TRBD1, 6 bases. CDR3 length: 16 residues. Germline V gene sequence: CDR1 DFQATT, CDR2 SNEGSKA (reference sequence). CDR3 in amino acids: CRGQRAGVSSDYGYTF. The CDR3 DNA follows: TGCAGAGGTCAGAGGGCAGGGGTATCATCGGACTATGGCTACACCTTC.